This T cell receptor (beta chain) was captured in a study of shared clonotypes between healthy human individuals. Study-wide background: The study drew on a couple of women and a few men aged 18 to 49 as donors.

On this clone: Its antigen is not identified.

About 33,000 T cell genomes (about 210 ng DNA) went into each sorted-subset replicate. The protocol was immunoSEQ multiplex PCR, while the TCRdb copy is restricted to in-frame clones and leaves out a portion. This sample carries some 1,100,000 clones, more than 75% of them seen once, and the ten largest clones take approximately 0.52%. Study results and limitations: Richness estimates generally favored naive over memory subsets.

Investigators divided CD4+ cells into CD45RA+ naive and CD45RA-negative memory subsets. Germline V gives CDR1 KGHSH, CDR2 LQKENI. This CDR3 has 15 amino acids. J gave up 5 bases and V 3 bases, and 7 bases lay outside the gene matches. The receptor was isolated from a young man in good health. Some clones in this sample may be carry-over from other donors' samples. The sample comprised memory CD4+ T cells from PBMCs. This sample's subset: CD45RA-negative fraction. The chain carries TRBV18 and TRBJ2-5; 9 bases line up with TRBD2. The CDR3 reads CASSPVSGSGETQYF. In nucleotides, the CDR3 is TGTGCCAGCTCACCGGTTAGCGGGAGTGGGGAGACCCAGTACTTC.